This T cell receptor beta chain was observed in a study of T cells in Graves' hyperthyroidism and ophthalmopathy. Amplified TCR beta CDR3 regions came from RNA transcripts. When the TCR CDR3 underwent first-round RT-PCR, the HTBI primer set was used. Each CDR3 protein gets one entry after TCRdb re-called the multiplex PCR reads with MiXCR. This repertoire shows 350,000 or so distinct CDR3 sequences, about a sixth found once; its top ten account for around 16%. The CDR3 is made up of 13 amino acids. J gave up 5 bases and V 7 bases, and 6 bases lay outside the gene matches. Looked up from germline, CDR1 is SNHLY and CDR2 is FYNNEI. There are many counts of this clonotype.

Sample: blood. The origin of this receptor is a woman aged 40 to 49 with Graves' ophthalmopathy. V is TRBV2 and J is TRBJ1-2; 8 nucleotides match TRBD1. Here the CDR3 DNA reads TGTGCCAGCATCAACGACAGGGGTTATGGCTACACCTTC. It encodes CASINDRGYGYTF.